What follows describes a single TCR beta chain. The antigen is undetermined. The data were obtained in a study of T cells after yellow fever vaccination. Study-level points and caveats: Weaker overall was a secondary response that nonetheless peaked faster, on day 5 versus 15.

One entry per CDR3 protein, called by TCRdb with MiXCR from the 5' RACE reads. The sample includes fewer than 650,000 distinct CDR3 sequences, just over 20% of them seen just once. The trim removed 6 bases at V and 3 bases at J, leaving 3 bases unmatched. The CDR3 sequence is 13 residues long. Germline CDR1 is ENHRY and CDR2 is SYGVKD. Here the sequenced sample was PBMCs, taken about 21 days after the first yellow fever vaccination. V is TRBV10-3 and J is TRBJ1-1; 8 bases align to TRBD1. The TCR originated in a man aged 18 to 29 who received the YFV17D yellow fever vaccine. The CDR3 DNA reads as TGTGCCATCAGATCGGACAGGGACACTGAAGCTTTCTTT. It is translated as CAIRSDRDTEAFF.